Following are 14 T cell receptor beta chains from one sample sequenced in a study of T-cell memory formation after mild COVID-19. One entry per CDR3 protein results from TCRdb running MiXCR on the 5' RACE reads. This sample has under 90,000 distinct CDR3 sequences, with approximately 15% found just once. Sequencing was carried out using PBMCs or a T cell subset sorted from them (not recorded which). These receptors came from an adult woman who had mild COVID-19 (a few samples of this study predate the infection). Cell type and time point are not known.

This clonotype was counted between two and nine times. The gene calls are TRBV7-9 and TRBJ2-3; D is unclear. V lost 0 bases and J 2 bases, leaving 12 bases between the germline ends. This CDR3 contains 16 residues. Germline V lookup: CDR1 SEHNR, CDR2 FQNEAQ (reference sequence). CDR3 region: CASSLADSELTDTQYF. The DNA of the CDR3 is TGTGCCAGCAGCTTAGCCGACTCCGAACTCACAGATACGCAGTATTTT. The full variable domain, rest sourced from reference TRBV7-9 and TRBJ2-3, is DTGVSQNPRHKITKRGQNVTFRCDPISEHNRLYWYRQTLGQGPEFLTYFQNEAQLEKSRLLSDRFSAERPKGSFSTLEIQRTEQGDSAMYLCASSLADSELTDTQYFGPGTRLTVL.

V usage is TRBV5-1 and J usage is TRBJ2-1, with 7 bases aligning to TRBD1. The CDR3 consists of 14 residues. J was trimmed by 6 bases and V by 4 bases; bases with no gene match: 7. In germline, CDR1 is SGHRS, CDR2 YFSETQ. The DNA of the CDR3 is TGCGCCAGCAGCCCCGGGACAGAAACCAATGAGCAGTTCTTC. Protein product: CASSPGTETNEQFF.

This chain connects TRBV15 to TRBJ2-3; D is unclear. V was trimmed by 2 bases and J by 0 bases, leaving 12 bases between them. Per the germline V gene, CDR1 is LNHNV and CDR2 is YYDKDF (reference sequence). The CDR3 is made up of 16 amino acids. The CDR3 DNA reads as TGTGCCACCAGCAGACAGACTGCTCCTAGCACAGATACGCAGTATTTT. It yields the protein CATSRQTAPSTDTQYF.

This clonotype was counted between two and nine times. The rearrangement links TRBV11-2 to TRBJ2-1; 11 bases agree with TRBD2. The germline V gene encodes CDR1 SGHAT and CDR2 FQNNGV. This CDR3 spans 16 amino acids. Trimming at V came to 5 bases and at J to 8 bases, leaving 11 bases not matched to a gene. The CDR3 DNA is TGTGCCAGCAGCGCTCTTTATAGCGGGAGGGTTGATGAGCAGTTCTTC. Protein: CASSALYSGRVDEQFF.

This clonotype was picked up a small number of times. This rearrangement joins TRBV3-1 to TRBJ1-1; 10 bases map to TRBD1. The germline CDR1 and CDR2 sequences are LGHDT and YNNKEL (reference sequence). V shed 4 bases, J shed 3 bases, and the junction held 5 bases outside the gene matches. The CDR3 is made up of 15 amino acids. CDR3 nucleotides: TGTGCCAGCAGCCGGCCGGGACAGGGGTACACTGAAGCTTTCTTT. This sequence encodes CASSRPGQGYTEAFF.

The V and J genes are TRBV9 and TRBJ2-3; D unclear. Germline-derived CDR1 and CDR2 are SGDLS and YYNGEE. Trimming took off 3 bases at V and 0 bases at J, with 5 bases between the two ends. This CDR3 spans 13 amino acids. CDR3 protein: CASSETSTDTQYF. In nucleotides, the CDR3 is TGTGCCAGCAGCGAGACTAGCACAGATACGCAGTATTTT.

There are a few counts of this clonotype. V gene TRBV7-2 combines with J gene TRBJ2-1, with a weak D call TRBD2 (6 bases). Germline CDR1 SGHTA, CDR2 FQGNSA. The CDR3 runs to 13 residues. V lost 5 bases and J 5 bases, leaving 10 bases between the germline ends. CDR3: CASSPWTNNEQFF. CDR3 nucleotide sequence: TGTGCCAGCAGCCCATGGACTAACAATGAGCAGTTCTTC.

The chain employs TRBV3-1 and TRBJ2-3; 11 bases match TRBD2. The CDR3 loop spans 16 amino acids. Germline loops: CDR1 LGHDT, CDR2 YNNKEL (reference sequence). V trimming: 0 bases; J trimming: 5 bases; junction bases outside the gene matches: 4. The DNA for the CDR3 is TGTGCCAGCAGCCAAGATAGCGGGGGGGCGAAAGATACGCAGTATTTT. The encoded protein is CASSQDSGGAKDTQYF.

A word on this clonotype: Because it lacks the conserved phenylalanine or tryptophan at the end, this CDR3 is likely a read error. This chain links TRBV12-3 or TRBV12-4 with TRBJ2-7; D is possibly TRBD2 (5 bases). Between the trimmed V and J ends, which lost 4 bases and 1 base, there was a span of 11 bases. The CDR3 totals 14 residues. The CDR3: CASSSRDYSYEQYL. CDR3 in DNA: TGTGCCAGCAGTTCGCGCGACTATTCCTACGAGCAGTACTTA.

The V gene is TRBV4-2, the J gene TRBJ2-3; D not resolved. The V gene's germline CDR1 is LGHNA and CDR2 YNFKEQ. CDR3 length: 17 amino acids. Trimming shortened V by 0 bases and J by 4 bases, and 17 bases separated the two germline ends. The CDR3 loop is CASSQDRSSPTADTQYF. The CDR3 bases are TGTGCCAGCAGCCAAGATCGTTCGTCACCGACGGCAGATACGCAGTATTTT.

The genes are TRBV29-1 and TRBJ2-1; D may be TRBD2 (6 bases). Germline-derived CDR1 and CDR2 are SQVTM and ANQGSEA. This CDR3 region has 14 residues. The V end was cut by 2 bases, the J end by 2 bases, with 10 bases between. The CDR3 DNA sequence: TGCAGCGTTGAATGGGGGGAGACCTACAATGAGCAGTTCTTC. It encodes CSVEWGETYNEQFF.

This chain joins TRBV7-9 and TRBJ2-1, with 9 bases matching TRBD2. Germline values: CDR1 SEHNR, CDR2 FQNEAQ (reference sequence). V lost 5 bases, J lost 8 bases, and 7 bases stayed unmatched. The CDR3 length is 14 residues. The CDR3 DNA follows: TGTGCCAGCAGCCCGACTAGCGGCTCTGATGAGCAGTTCTTC. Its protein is CASSPTSGSDEQFF.

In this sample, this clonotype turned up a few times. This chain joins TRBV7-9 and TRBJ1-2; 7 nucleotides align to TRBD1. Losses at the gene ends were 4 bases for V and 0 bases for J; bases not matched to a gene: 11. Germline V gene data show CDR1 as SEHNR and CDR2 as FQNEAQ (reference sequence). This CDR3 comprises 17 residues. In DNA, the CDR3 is TGTGCCAGCAGCTCCTTAGGGACAGCGCTGTCTAACTATGGCTACACCTTC. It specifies CASSSLGTALSNYGYTF.

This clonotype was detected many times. The CDR3 loop is CSVEYGPRVEDTQYF. The CDR3 region has the DNA TGCAGCGTTGAATACGGACCAAGGGTCGAGGATACGCAGTATTTT. This rearrangement joins TRBV29-1 to TRBJ2-3; no clear D. The CDR3 runs to 15 residues. V was pared by 2 bases and J by 6 bases, with 18 bases between. CDR1 is SQVTM and CDR2 is ANQGSEA in the germline V gene.